This T cell receptor beta chain originates from a study of blood T cell repertoires in COVID-19. CDR3 length: 18 residues. Trimming took 5 bases from V and 0 from J; bases not matched to a gene: 8. The germline gives CDR1 PRHDT, CDR2 FYEKMQ (reference sequence). Data came from immunoSEQ multiplex PCR; TCRdb stores just in-frame clones and leaves some out. The sample records 50,000 to 70,000 clones, 91% being singletons. The specimen was peripheral blood. The chain couples TRBV13 to TRBJ1-6; the match to TRBD1 covers 9 bases. The TCR originated in a man in his fifties or sixties with acute or convalescent COVID-19. The CDR3 region has the DNA TGTGCCAGCAGCGCGGGACAGGGCGAAAGCTCCTATAATTCACCCCTCCACTTT. Amino acids: CASSAGQGESSYNSPLHF.